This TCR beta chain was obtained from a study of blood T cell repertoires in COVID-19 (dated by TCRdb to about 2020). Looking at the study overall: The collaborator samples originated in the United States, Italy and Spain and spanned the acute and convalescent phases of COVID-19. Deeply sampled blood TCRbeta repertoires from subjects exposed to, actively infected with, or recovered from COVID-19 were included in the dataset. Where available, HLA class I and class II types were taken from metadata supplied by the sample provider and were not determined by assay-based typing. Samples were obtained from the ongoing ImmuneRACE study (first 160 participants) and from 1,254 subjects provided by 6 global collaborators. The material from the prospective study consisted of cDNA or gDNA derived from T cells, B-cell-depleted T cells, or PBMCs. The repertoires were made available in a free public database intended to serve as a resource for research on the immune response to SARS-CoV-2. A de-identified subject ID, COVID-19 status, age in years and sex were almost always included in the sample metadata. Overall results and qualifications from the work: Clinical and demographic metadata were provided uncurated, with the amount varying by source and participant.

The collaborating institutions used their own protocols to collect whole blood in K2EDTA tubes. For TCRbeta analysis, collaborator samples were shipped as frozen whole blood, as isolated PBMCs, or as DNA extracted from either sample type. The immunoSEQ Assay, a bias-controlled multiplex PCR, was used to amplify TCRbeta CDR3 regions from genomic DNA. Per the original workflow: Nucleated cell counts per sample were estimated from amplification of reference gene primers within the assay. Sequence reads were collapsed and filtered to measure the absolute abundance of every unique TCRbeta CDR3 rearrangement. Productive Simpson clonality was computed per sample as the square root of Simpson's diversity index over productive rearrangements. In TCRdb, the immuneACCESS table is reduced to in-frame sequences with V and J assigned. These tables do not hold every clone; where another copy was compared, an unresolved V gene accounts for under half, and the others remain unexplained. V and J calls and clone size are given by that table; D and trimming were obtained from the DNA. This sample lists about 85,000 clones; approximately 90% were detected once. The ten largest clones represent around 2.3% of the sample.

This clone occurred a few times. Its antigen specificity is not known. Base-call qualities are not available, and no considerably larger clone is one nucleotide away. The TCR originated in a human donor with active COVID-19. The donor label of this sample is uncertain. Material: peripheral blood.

The DNA sequence is TGTGCCAGCTCCCCTGGGGGGGGGCCTCCTCCTTACACCTTC. This translates into CASSPGGGPPPYTF. The chain is assembled from TRBV25-1 and TRBJ1-2, with TRBD1 perhaps the D gene, on 6 matching bases. V lost 8 bases and J lost 11 bases; the stretch between them is 24 bases long. From the germline V gene, CDR1 is MGHDK and CDR2 is SYGVNS. The CDR3, from cysteine to phenylalanine, totals 14 residues. Of all the DNA, just the CDR3 is kept, 42 bases in frame from base 1.